One sample yielded the 5 T cell receptor beta chains listed below, sequenced in a study of CD8 T cells in Susac syndrome (dated by TCRdb to the late 2010s). Receptor libraries were prepared by the immunoSEQ multiplex PCR assay. RNA was extracted with the RNeasy kit and roughly 0.45 to 1 ug was reverse transcribed using random hexamers. TCRdb reanalyzed the raw reads on its own, using fastp at Q25 for trimming and MiXCR for clone calling, and kept in-frame beta chains. Rows with one shared CDR3 protein collapse into an entry with the most common genes and DNA. Within this sample are about 140,000 distinct CDR3 sequences, with over 85% of them counted one time only. Roughly 0.27% of the sample goes to the ten largest clones. Sequencing was performed on CD8+ T cells from PBMCs. The receptors stem from a human donor in good health.

The rearrangement joins TRBV4-3 to TRBJ1-1, with D possibly matching TRBD1 (6 bases). Trimming removed 1 base at V and 1 base at J, with 13 bases between. Looked up from germline, CDR1 is LGHNA and CDR2 is YSLEER. This CDR3 region has 16 residues. The DNA of the CDR3 is TGCGCCAGCAGCCAAGCGGGGCAGGGGTGGAACACTGAAGCTTTCTTT. Translating gives CASSQAGQGWNTEAFF.

CDR3 residues: CSARVDQNYEQYF. Written as DNA, the CDR3 is TGCAGTGCTAGAGTAGACCAGAATTACGAGCAGTACTTC. The V and J genes are TRBV20-1 and TRBJ2-7; no clear D gene. The V gene's germline CDR1 is DFQATT and CDR2 SNEGSKA (reference sequence). With 1 base removed from V and 4 bases from J, the gap between germline ends came to 11 bases. This CDR3 region has 13 residues.

This chain uses TRBV4-1 with TRBJ2-1; D remains ambiguous. Trimming cost V 1 base and J 6 bases, with 10 bases left between them. Looked up from germline, CDR1 is MGHRA and CDR2 is YSYEKL. This CDR3 has 14 residues. In nucleotides, the CDR3 is TGCGCCAGCAGCCAAGTCCCAGGTCGCAATGAGCAGTTCTTC. It encodes CASSQVPGRNEQFF.

The chain carries TRBV9 and TRBJ1-1; possibly TRBD1 for D (6 bases). The V and J ends lost 2 bases and 5 bases respectively, with 10 bases between them. Germline lookup yields CDR1 SGDLS and CDR2 YYNGEE. The CDR3 is 13 amino acids. The CDR3 DNA reads TGTGCCAGCAGCGTTGAGGGGGGGACTGAAGCTTTCTTT. This translates into CASSVEGGTEAFF.

This chain joins TRBV30 and TRBJ1-5, with 7 positions matching TRBD1. V lost 3 bases, J lost 5 bases, and 4 bases stayed unmatched. The CDR3 has 13 amino acids. Germline V CDR1 and CDR2: GTSNPN, SVGIG (reference sequence). The CDR3 loop reads CAWRGTADQPQHF. The CDR3 coding sequence is TGTGCCTGGAGGGGGACAGCCGATCAGCCCCAGCATTTT.